The 19 T cell receptor beta chains presented below share a single source sample, sequenced in a study of cytomegalovirus exposure and HLA in healthy donors. PCR amplification relied on 60 Vbeta primers (plus 13 Jbeta primers). The assay was immunoSEQ multiplex PCR, and TCRdb's table has in-frame clones only and misses some. The table lists about 160,000 clones, around 75% of them singletons. The sequencing input was PBMCs. The receptor set was obtained from a woman in her forties or fifties in good health and CMV-seropositive.

The chain has TRBV5-1 and TRBJ1-2, with 7 bases matching TRBD1. The CDR3 runs to 14 residues. Germline V gene data show CDR1 as SGHRS and CDR2 as YFSETQ. J lost 2 bases, V lost 4 bases, and 5 bases had no gene match. In DNA form, the CDR3 reads TGCGCCAGCAGCCCCGGGGGACAGAACTATGGCTACACCTTC. Translating it yields CASSPGGQNYGYTF.

The rearrangement joins TRBV5-4 to TRBJ2-5; 7 bases match TRBD1. Germline V gene data show CDR1 as SGHNT and CDR2 as YYREEE (reference sequence). The CDR3 totals 15 residues. The V and J ends lost 6 bases and 2 bases, in that order; junction bases with no gene match: 10. The CDR3 DNA sequence: TGTGCCAGCACCCATAGACAGGGAACTCAAGAGACCCAGTACTTC. Its translation is CASTHRQGTQETQYF.

This chain links TRBV6-6 with TRBJ2-3, with TRBD1 identical over 7 bases. Germline V lookup: CDR1 MNHNY, CDR2 SVGAGI (reference sequence). The length of the CDR3 is 14 residues. The junction had 4 bases not matched to a gene; V was cut back by 5 bases and J by 2 bases. CDR3 amino acids: CASSEGQHTDTQYF. The CDR3 nucleotides read TGTGCCAGCAGTGAGGGACAGCACACAGATACGCAGTATTTT.

To note about this clone: The same CDR3 is also encoded by other DNA sequences in this sample. The CDR3 nucleotides are TGCAGTGCCCCCCGCCGGTCTGGCTACACCTTC. Protein sequence: CSAPRRSGYTF. The chain joins TRBV20-1 to TRBJ1-2, with D unclear. Germline values: CDR1 DFQATT, CDR2 SNEGSKA (reference sequence). This CDR3 has 11 residues. V was pared by 6 bases and J by 7 bases, with 12 bases between.

As for this clone: Mismatch with germline at one junction end may stem from a read error. The V call is TRBV14, the J call TRBJ1-2, with a tentative D call TRBD1 (5 bases). Per germline, CDR1 SGHDN and CDR2 FVKESK. The CDR3 extends over 11 amino acids. The CDR3 loop is CASSQDGAGSF. CDR3 DNA: TGTGCCAGCAGCCAAGATGGGGCAGGCTCCTTC.

This chain uses TRBV9 with TRBJ1-1; D is unresolved. The V gene's germline CDR1 is SGDLS and CDR2 YYNGEE. The ends were cut back, 0 bases at V and 4 bases at J, with 13 bases in the middle. CDR3 length: 15 amino acids. CDR3 amino acids: CASSVDGRLGTEAFF. The CDR3 nucleotides read TGTGCCAGCAGCGTAGATGGCAGGCTGGGCACTGAAGCTTTCTTT.

V gene TRBV13 combines with J gene TRBJ2-1; D unclear. CDR1 and CDR2 from the germline V gene are PRHDT and FYEKMQ (reference sequence). Trimming removed 0 bases at V and 0 bases at J, with 3 bases between. This CDR3 has 14 residues. CDR3 loop: CASSLGRSYNEQFF. The CDR3 DNA is TGTGCCAGCAGCTTAGGTCGCTCCTACAATGAGCAGTTCTTC.

The sample holds one count of this clone. This chain uses TRBV30 with TRBJ1-1, with a possible D match to TRBD1 (5 bases). Germline values: CDR1 GTSNPN, CDR2 SVGIG (reference sequence). Trimming pared 3 bases from V and 6 bases from J, leaving 11 bases between. The CDR3 runs to 12 residues. DNA for the CDR3: TGTGCCTGGAGCAGGGAGGCCCCTGAAGCTTTCTTT. Translating it yields CAWSREAPEAFF.

The CDR3 here is CASSLRQLGTEAFF. The CDR3 nucleotides read TGTGCCAGCAGCTTACGACAGTTGGGGACTGAAGCTTTCTTT. The chain is built from TRBV7-9 and TRBJ1-1; D is perhaps TRBD1 (5 bases). V lost 2 bases to trimming and J lost 5 bases, with 12 bases between them. From germline, CDR1 is SEHNR and CDR2 FQNEAQ (reference sequence). This CDR3 is built from 14 residues.

This clone was picked up a small number of times. V usage is TRBV6-5 and J usage is TRBJ2-7; 7 bases agree with TRBD1. The CDR3 contains 13 residues. Germline CDR1 reads MNHEY; CDR2 reads SVGAGI. Losses at the gene ends were 2 bases for V and 5 bases for J; bases not matched to a gene: 3. This CDR3 reads CASSYRGPDEQYF. The CDR3 DNA reads as TGTGCCAGCAGTTACAGGGGGCCGGACGAGCAGTACTTC.

V usage is TRBV5-6 and J usage is TRBJ2-1; D not certain. Germline CDR1 is SGHDT and CDR2 is YYEEEE. Trimming removed 1 base at V and 3 bases at J, with 11 bases between. This CDR3 contains 15 residues. The CDR3 region has the DNA TGTGCCAGCAGCTTGAAGGCGGTAGACTACAATGAGCAGTTCTTC. This sequence encodes CASSLKAVDYNEQFF. The whole variable domain, filled in from reference TRBV5-6 and TRBJ2-1, reads DAGVTQSPTHLIKTRGQQVTLRCSPKSGHDTVSWYQQALGQGPQFIFQYYEEEERQRGNFPDRFSGHQFPNYSSELNVNALLLGDSALYLCASSLKAVDYNEQFFGPGTRLTVL.

The V call is TRBV10-3, the J call TRBJ2-3, with TRBD2 identical over 7 bases. V dropped 6 bases and J dropped 4; count of bases not matched to a gene: 19. The germline gives CDR1 ENHRY, CDR2 SYGVKD. This CDR3 is 18 amino acids long. For the CDR3, the DNA is TGTGCCATCAGCGGCTGGCGGGGGTCCCAAAACTTCTCAGATACGCAGTATTTT. As protein: CAISGWRGSQNFSDTQYF.

The chain has TRBV10-3 and TRBJ2-5; D is unresolved. Germline loops: CDR1 ENHRY, CDR2 SYGVKD. V lost 10 bases and J lost 3, with 9 bases in between. The CDR3 runs 11 residues. The CDR3 nucleotides read TGTGCCACCGTATTCGAAGAGACCCAGTACTTC. This sequence encodes CATVFEETQYF.

The CDR3 is CASSLIWTGGEEQYF. The CDR3 nucleotides read TGTGCCAGCAGTTTAATCTGGACAGGGGGCGAAGAGCAGTACTTC. The chain links TRBV27 to TRBJ2-7; 11 bases match TRBD1. V shed 2 bases, J shed 7 bases, and the junction held 7 bases outside the gene matches. The CDR3 extends over 15 amino acids. The germline gives CDR1 MNHEY, CDR2 SMNVEV (reference sequence).

V usage is TRBV29-1 and J usage is TRBJ2-3; D unresolved. Trimming stripped 6 bases from V and 5 bases from J, with 6 bases between. Germline assignment: CDR1 SQVTM and CDR2 ANQGSEA. This CDR3 is 10 amino acids long. In DNA form, the CDR3 reads TGCAGCGTGTTAGTAGATACGCAGTATTTT. Residues: CSVLVDTQYF.

The chain joins TRBV7-3 to TRBJ2-2; D gene ambiguous. The V gene's germline CDR1 is SGHTA and CDR2 FQGTGA. The CDR3 has 16 residues. Deletions cut 1 base from V and 0 bases from J, with 9 bases between. The CDR3 DNA is TGTGCCAGCAGCTTAAGTTGGGCCCCGAACACCGGGGAGCTGTTTTTT. Translating it yields CASSLSWAPNTGELFF.

The chain has TRBV25-1 and TRBJ1-2; D is possibly TRBD1 (5 bases). Trimming took off 4 bases at V and 8 bases at J, with 11 bases between the two ends. The CDR3 is 12 residues long. CDR1 and CDR2 (germline): MGHDK, SYGVNS. For the CDR3, the DNA is TGTGCCAGCAGTGTGACAGAAAGAGGCTACACCTTC. Its protein is CASSVTERGYTF.

This rearrangement joins TRBV5-1 to TRBJ1-1; D might be TRBD1 (5 bases). The ends were cut back, 0 bases at V and 7 bases at J, with 13 bases in the middle. Per the germline V gene, CDR1 is SGHRS and CDR2 is YFSETQ. The CDR3 spans 14 residues. The CDR3 loop is CASSLVGGTGEAFF. CDR3 nucleotides: TGCGCCAGCAGCTTGGTGGGGGGGACGGGTGAAGCTTTCTTT. The complete variable domain, with remaining parts taken from reference TRBV5-1 and TRBJ1-1, reads KAGVTQTPRYLIKTRGQQVTLSCSPISGHRSVSWYQQTPGQGLQFLFEYFSETQRNKGNFPGRFSGRQFSNSRSEMNVSTLELGDSALYLCASSLVGGTGEAFFGQGTRLTVV.

The genes are TRBV2 and TRBJ2-2; 8 bases agree with TRBD2. This CDR3 has 15 residues. Germline assignment: CDR1 SNHLY and CDR2 FYNNEI. Losses at the gene ends were 6 bases for V and 4 bases for J; bases not matched to a gene: 7. The CDR3 sequence: CASRSGTRGTGELFF. The CDR3 DNA reads as TGTGCCAGCAGGTCCGGGACTAGGGGCACCGGGGAGCTGTTTTTT.